Presented here are 26 T cell receptor beta chains from one specimen sequenced in a study of blood T cell repertoires in COVID-19. Data came from immunoSEQ multiplex PCR; TCRdb stores just in-frame clones and leaves some out. The sample includes about 97,000 clones, around 73% of them seen just once. Sequenced input: peripheral blood. The source of these receptors is a man aged 55-75 years with active or convalescent COVID-19.

The chain recombines TRBV27 with TRBJ2-1, with 7 bases fitting TRBD2. Germline CDR1 reads MNHEY; CDR2 reads SMNVEV (reference sequence). There are 17 residues in the CDR3. The ends lost 7 bases at V and 7 bases at J; junction bases unmatched: 19. This CDR3 is CASTPGIGREKRNEQFF. DNA for the CDR3: TGTGCCAGCACGCCAGGGATCGGGCGGGAGAAGAGGAATGAGCAGTTCTTC.

The CDR3 region is CASSYSIWASGYEQYF. The CDR3 DNA reads as TGTGCCAGCAGTTACTCGATTTGGGCTAGCGGATACGAGCAGTACTTC. The rearrangement uses TRBV6-5 and TRBJ2-7, with 7 bases identical to TRBD2. The V segment lost 0 bases and the J segment 4 bases; nucleotides outside the gene matches: 9. Per the germline V gene, CDR1 is MNHEY and CDR2 is SVGAGI. The CDR3 has 16 amino acids.

The chain links TRBV10-1 to TRBJ1-5; a possible D gene is TRBD1 (5 bases). The germline gives CDR1 WNHNN, CDR2 SYGVQD (reference sequence). Between the trimmed V and J ends, which lost 2 bases and 6 bases, there was a span of 5 bases. CDR3 length: 12 residues. This CDR3 is CASSERGQPQHF. Here the CDR3 DNA reads TGCGCCAGCAGTGAGAGGGGTCAGCCCCAGCATTTT.

This chain uses TRBV7-9 with TRBJ2-5, with TRBD1 matching 11 bases. This CDR3 comprises 15 residues. Per germline, CDR1 SEHNR and CDR2 FQNEAQ (reference sequence). V shed 5 bases, J shed 5 bases, and the junction held 7 bases outside the gene matches. CDR3 in amino acids: CASSAGQGASETQYF. In DNA, the CDR3 is TGTGCCAGCAGCGCCGGACAGGGGGCCTCGGAGACCCAGTACTTC.

The chain couples TRBV28 to TRBJ1-2; maybe TRBD1 (6 bases). The V and J ends lost 5 bases and 7 bases respectively, with 14 bases between them. Per germline, CDR1 MDHEN and CDR2 SYDVKM. The CDR3 extends over 13 amino acids. The CDR3 region has the DNA TGTGCCAGCAGTACCTGGGACATTACTGGCTACACCTTC. Translated, it gives CASSTWDITGYTF.

The chain carries TRBV9 and TRBJ1-1, with TRBD1 as a possible D gene (5 bases). With 6 bases removed from V and 2 bases from J, the gap between germline ends came to 14 bases. Germline assignment: CDR1 SGDLS and CDR2 YYNGEE. This CDR3 comprises 14 residues. This CDR3 is CASNGGDSNTEAFF. The CDR3 DNA follows: TGTGCCAGCAACGGGGGGGACTCCAACACTGAAGCTTTCTTT.

The chain has TRBV2 and TRBJ2-2; 10 bases line up with TRBD2. The CDR3 is 15 residues long. Germline V gives CDR1 SNHLY, CDR2 FYNNEI. This chain's CDR3 is CASGASGSFTGELFF. The CDR3 region has the DNA TGTGCTAGCGGAGCTAGCGGGAGCTTCACCGGGGAGCTGTTTTTT. Together with reference TRBV2 and TRBJ2-2, the CDR3 gives the full variable domain: EPEVTQTPSHQVTQMGQEVILRCVPISNHLYFYWYRQILGQKVEFLVSFYNNEISEKSEIFDDQFSVERPDGSNFTLKIRSTKLEDSAMYFCASGASGSFTGELFFGEGSRLTVL.

This clone was detected a few times. The chain combines TRBV6-5 with TRBJ1-2; 8 positions match TRBD1. CDR3 length equals 15 residues. Germline-derived CDR1 and CDR2 are MNHEY and SVGAGI. The J segment lost 5 bases and the V segment lost 5 bases, leaving 10 bases of the junction unmatched. The CDR3 nucleotides read TGTGCCAGCAGTAGCCGACAGGGGCTTGGGTATGGCTACACCTTC. It specifies CASSSRQGLGYGYTF.

The V and J genes are TRBV5-4 and TRBJ2-5, with 7 bases that match TRBD1. CDR3 size: 14 residues. Germline V CDR1 and CDR2: SGHNT, YYREEE (reference sequence). With 4 bases clipped from V and 4 bases from J, the junction kept 7 bases outside the gene matches. The CDR3 region has the DNA TGTGCCAGCAGCCGACAGGGTTCGGGAGAGACCCAGTACTTC. Its protein is CASSRQGSGETQYF.

The gene calls are TRBV3-1 (or the pseudogene TRBV3-2) and TRBJ2-1; no definite D call. Per the germline V gene, CDR1 is LGHDT and CDR2 is YNNKEL (reference sequence). The CDR3 has 14 amino acids. V was pared by 8 bases and J by 3 bases, with 14 bases between. The CDR3 sequence: CASGSAFLYNEQFF. Here the CDR3 DNA reads TGTGCCAGCGGGTCAGCGTTTCTCTACAATGAGCAGTTCTTC.

V usage is TRBV20-1 and J usage is TRBJ1-3, with D unresolved. The CDR3 totals 15 residues. Between the trimmed V and J ends, which lost 3 bases and 0 bases, there was a span of 12 bases. CDR1 is DFQATT, CDR2 SNEGSKA, per germline (reference sequence). CDR3 bases: TGCAGTGCTAGTATCCGTTGGCCCTCTGGAAACACCATATATTTT. It is translated as CSASIRWPSGNTIYF.

CDR3 in amino acids: CASSPEGTSGNYEQYF. In DNA, the CDR3 is TGTGCCAGCAGTCCGGAGGGGACTAGCGGGAACTACGAGCAGTACTTC. This chain connects TRBV28 to TRBJ2-7, with 13 positions matching TRBD2. Trimming removed 5 bases from V and 3 bases from J; junction bases left unmatched: 7. The CDR3 consists of 16 residues. Germline lookup yields CDR1 MDHEN and CDR2 SYDVKM. Combining the CDR3 with reference TRBV28 and TRBJ2-7 gives the whole variable domain DVKVTQSSRYLVKRTGEKVFLECVQDMDHENMFWYRQDPGLGLRLIYFSYDVKMKEKGDIPEGYSVSREKKERFSLILESASTNQTSMYLCASSPEGTSGNYEQYFGPGTRLTVT.

This chain connects TRBV6-5 to TRBJ2-7; no firm D call. Trimming took 7 bases from V and 2 from J, leaving 15 bases between them. Germline V gives CDR1 MNHEY, CDR2 SVGAGI. The CDR3 loop spans 14 amino acids. In DNA, the CDR3 is TGTGCCAGCACGGTTGGAGCCCGGGCCTACGAGCAGTACTTC. Its translation: CASTVGARAYEQYF.

On this clone: One end of the junction is discordant with germline, which a read error may explain. V usage is TRBV5-6 and J usage is TRBJ2-1, with 9 nucleotides matching TRBD2. Germline V gene data show CDR1 as SGHDT and CDR2 as YYEEEE. There are 16 residues in the CDR3. Written as DNA, the CDR3 is TGTGCCAGCAGCTTGGGGAGTAGCGGGAGTTACAGTGAGCAGTTCTTC. It codes for CASSLGSSGSYSEQFF. The full variable domain, completed using reference TRBV5-6 and TRBJ2-1, is DAGVTQSPTHLIKTRGQQVTLRCSPKSGHDTVSWYQQALGQGPQFIFQYYEEEERQRGNFPDRFSGHQFPNYSSELNVNALLLGDSALYLCASSLGSSGSYSEQFFGPGTRLTVL.

The chain joins TRBV24-1 to TRBJ1-2; a possible D gene is TRBD1 (6 bases). The CDR3 is 14 residues long. The germline V gene has CDR1 KGHDR and CDR2 SFDVKD. Deletions cut 3 bases from V and 1 base from J, with 8 bases between. The CDR3 loop is CATSDGQFNYGYTF. The CDR3 region has the DNA TGTGCCACCAGTGATGGACAGTTTAACTATGGCTACACCTTC.

V and J are TRBV30 and TRBJ2-1; D not certain. The CDR3 is 12 amino acids. Germline loops: CDR1 GTSNPN, CDR2 SVGIG (reference sequence). V was trimmed by 2 bases and J by 7 bases, leaving 9 bases between them. Here the CDR3 DNA reads TGTGCCTGGAGTCGAGGTTATAATGAGCAGTTCTTC. Translated: CAWSRGYNEQFF.

The V call is TRBV5-1, the J call TRBJ1-2, with TRBD1 matching over 8 bases. Germline values: CDR1 SGHRS, CDR2 YFSETQ. This CDR3 contains 15 residues. Trimming removed 4 bases from V and 2 bases from J; junction bases left unmatched: 7. In nucleotides, the CDR3 is TGCGCCAGCAGCCCGGACAGGGTCCGAAACTATGGCTACACCTTC. Its translation: CASSPDRVRNYGYTF.

J is TRBJ1-3 and V is TRBV7-2, with unresolved D. V was shortened by 2 bases and J by 8 bases, with 13 bases between the two germline ends. Germline V CDR1 and CDR2: SGHTA, FQGNSA. The CDR3 has 14 residues. The CDR3 DNA sequence: TGTGCCAGCAGCTTACGGGGAATCATGGACACCATATATTTT. This translates into CASSLRGIMDTIYF.

V usage is TRBV3-1 (or the pseudogene TRBV3-2) and J usage is TRBJ2-2; 8 bases are shared with TRBD2. Germline V gene lookup returns CDR1 LGHDT and CDR2 YNNKEL (reference sequence). The ends lost 2 bases at V and 6 bases at J; junction bases unmatched: 8. CDR3 length: 16 residues. The CDR3 region has the DNA TGTGCCAGCAGCCAACCCAGCGGGAGTTGGGCCGGGGAGCTGTTTTTT. Translated: CASSQPSGSWAGELFF.

The chain uses TRBV5-1 and TRBJ1-1, with D possibly TRBD1 on 5 matching bases. The CDR3 runs 14 residues. Germline V lookup: CDR1 SGHRS, CDR2 YFSETQ. Trimming left V 5 bases short and J 1 base short, with 12 bases between. The CDR3 loop reads CASSYDGGNTEAFF. The CDR3 DNA reads as TGCGCCAGCAGTTACGACGGGGGGAACACTGAAGCTTTCTTT. Full variable domain (missing parts from reference TRBV5-1 and TRBJ1-1): KAGVTQTPRYLIKTRGQQVTLSCSPISGHRSVSWYQQTPGQGLQFLFEYFSETQRNKGNFPGRFSGRQFSNSRSEMNVSTLELGDSALYLCASSYDGGNTEAFFGQGTRLTVV.

J is TRBJ1-2 and V is TRBV24-1, with TRBD1 matching over 7 bases. Trimming cost V 4 bases and J 4 bases; bases outside gene matches: 8. The CDR3 totals 15 residues. Germline V gene data show CDR1 as KGHDR and CDR2 as SFDVKD. The CDR3 spells CATSEPGTEIYGYTF. In nucleotides, the CDR3 is TGTGCCACCAGTGAACCTGGGACAGAGATCTATGGCTACACCTTC.

A single count supports this clone. The chain employs TRBV5-1 and TRBJ2-1, with 8 bases that match TRBD1. The CDR3 is made up of 13 amino acids. Trimming took 4 bases from V and 6 from J; bases not matched to a gene: 3. Germline CDR1 and CDR2: SGHRS and YFSETQ. The CDR3 loop reads CASSLGQGNEQFF. The CDR3 bases are TGCGCCAGCAGCCTAGGACAGGGCAATGAGCAGTTCTTC.

V and J are TRBV19 and TRBJ2-2, with a weak D call TRBD1 (6 bases). This CDR3 is 16 amino acids long. Germline values: CDR1 LNHDA, CDR2 SQIVND (reference sequence). V lost 5 bases and J lost 3, with 16 bases in between. The DNA of the CDR3 is TGTGCCAGTAGTGCTCTTCGGGCAGGGGACACCGGGGAGCTGTTTTTT. It translates to CASSALRAGDTGELFF.

This clone was seen only a few times. The rearrangement links TRBV10-3 to TRBJ2-1; TRBD2 is a possible D gene (6 bases). The CDR3 contains 14 residues. Per germline, CDR1 ENHRY and CDR2 SYGVKD. Trimming took off 2 bases at V and 5 bases at J, with 10 bases between the two ends. The CDR3 is CAISEAGPNNEQFF. The DNA for the CDR3 is TGTGCCATCAGTGAGGCGGGGCCCAACAATGAGCAGTTCTTC.

The rearrangement joins TRBV6-2 or TRBV6-3 to TRBJ1-2; D gene ambiguous. CDR3 length equals 12 residues. Germline values: CDR1 MNHEY, CDR2 SVGEGT. V lost 0 bases to trimming and J lost 5 bases, with 4 bases between them. CDR3 sequence: CASSYSQYGYTF. CDR3 bases: TGTGCCAGCAGTTACTCCCAGTATGGCTACACCTTC.

This clone has only one observation. The rearrangement links TRBV2 to TRBJ1-6; 8 bases map to TRBD1. The CDR3 totals 15 residues. Unmatched junction bases numbered 7, after V lost 2 bases and J lost 10 bases. CDR1 and CDR2 (germline): SNHLY, FYNNEI. As DNA, the CDR3 is TGTGCCAGCAGTGAACTAGTCAGGGGGCAATCACCCCTCCACTTT. Translated: CASSELVRGQSPLHF.